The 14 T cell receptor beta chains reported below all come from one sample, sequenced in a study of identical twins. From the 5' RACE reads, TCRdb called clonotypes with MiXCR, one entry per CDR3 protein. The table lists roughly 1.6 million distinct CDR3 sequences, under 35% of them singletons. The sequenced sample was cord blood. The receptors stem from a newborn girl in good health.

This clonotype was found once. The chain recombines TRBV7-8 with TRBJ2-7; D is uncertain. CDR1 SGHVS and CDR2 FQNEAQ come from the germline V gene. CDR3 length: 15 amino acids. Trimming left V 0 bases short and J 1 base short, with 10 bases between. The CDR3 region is CASSLAEWGSYEQYF. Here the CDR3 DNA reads TGTGCCAGCAGCTTAGCGGAATGGGGTTCCTACGAGCAGTACTTC.

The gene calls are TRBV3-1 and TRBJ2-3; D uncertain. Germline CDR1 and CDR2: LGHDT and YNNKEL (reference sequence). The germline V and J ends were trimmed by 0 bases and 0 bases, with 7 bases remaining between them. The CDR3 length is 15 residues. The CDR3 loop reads CASSQERSSTDTQYF. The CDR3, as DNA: TGTGCCAGCAGCCAAGAGCGGAGTAGCACAGATACGCAGTATTTT.

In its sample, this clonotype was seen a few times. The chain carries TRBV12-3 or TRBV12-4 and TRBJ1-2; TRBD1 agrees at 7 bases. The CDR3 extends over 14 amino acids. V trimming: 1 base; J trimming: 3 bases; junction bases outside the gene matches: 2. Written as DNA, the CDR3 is TGTGCCAGCAGTTTAGACGACAGGGACTATGGCTACACCTTC. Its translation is CASSLDDRDYGYTF.

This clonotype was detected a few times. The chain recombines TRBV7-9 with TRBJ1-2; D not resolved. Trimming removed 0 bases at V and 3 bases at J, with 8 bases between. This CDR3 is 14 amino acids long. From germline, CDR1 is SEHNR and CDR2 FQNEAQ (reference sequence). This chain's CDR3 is CASSLAVVDYGYTF. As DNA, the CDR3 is TGTGCCAGCAGCTTAGCGGTTGTCGACTATGGCTACACCTTC.

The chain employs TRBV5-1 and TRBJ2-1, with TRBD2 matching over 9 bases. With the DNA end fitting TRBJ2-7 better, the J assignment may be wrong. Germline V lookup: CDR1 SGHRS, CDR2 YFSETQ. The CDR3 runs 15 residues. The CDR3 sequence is CASSSLAGYYNEQYF. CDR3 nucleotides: TGCGCCAGCAGTTCACTAGCGGGTTACTACAATGAGCAGTACTTC.

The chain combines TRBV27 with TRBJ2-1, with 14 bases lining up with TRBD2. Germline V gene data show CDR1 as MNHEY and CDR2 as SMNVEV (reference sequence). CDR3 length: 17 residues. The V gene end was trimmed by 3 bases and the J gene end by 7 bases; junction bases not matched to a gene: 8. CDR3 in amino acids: CASSLFRGTSGSNEQFF. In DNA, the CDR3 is TGTGCCAGCAGTTTGTTTCGGGGGACTAGCGGGAGTAATGAGCAGTTCTTC.

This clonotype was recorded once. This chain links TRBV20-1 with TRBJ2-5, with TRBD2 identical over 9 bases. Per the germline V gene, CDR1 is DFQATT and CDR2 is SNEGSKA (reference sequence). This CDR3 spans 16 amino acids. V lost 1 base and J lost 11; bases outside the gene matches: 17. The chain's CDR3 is CSARGSRGGFYNEQYF. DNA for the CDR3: TGCAGTGCTAGAGGCTCGCGGGGGGGATTCTACAATGAGCAGTACTTC.

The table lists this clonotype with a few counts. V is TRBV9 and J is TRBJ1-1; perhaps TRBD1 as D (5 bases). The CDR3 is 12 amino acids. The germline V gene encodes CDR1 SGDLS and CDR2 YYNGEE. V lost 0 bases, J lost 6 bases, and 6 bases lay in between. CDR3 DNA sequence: TGTGCCAGCAGCGTAGTCAGGGCTGAAGCTTTCTTT. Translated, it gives CASSVVRAEAFF.

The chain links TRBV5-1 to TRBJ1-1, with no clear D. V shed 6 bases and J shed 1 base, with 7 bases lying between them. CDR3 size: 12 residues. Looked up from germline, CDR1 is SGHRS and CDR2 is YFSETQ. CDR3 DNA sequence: TGCGCCAGCACTTCAGGGAACACTGAAGCTTTCTTT. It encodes CASTSGNTEAFF.

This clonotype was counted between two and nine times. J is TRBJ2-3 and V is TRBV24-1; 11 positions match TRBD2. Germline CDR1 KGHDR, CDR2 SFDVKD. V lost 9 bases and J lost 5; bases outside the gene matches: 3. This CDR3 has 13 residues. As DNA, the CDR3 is TGTGCCACCGCGACTAGCGGGGAAGATACGCAGTATTTT. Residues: CATATSGEDTQYF.

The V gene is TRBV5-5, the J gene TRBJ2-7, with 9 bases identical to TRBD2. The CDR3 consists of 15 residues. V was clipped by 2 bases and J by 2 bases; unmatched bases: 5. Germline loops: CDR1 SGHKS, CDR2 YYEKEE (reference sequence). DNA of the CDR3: TGTGCCAGCAGCTTAAGTCTAGCGGGAACCTACGAGCAGTACTTC. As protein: CASSLSLAGTYEQYF.

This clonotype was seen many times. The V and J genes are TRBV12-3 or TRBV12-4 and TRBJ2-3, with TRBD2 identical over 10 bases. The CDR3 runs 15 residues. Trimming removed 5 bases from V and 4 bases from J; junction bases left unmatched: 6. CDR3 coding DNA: TGTGCCAGCAGTCCGCGGACTAGCGGTGCAGATACGCAGTATTTT. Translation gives CASSPRTSGADTQYF.

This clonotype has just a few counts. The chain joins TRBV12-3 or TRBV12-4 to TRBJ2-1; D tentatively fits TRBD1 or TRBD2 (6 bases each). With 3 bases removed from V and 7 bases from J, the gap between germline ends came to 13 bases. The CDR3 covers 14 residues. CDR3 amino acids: CASSFTGAGNEQFF. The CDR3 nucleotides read TGTGCCAGCAGTTTTACGGGGGCGGGTAATGAGCAGTTCTTC.

This chain's CDR3 is CASSEGNDSPLHF. The CDR3 DNA reads TGTGCCAGCAGTGAAGGGAATGATTCACCCCTCCACTTT. The V call is TRBV6-1, the J call TRBJ1-6; no firm D call. Between the trimmed V and J ends, which lost 1 base and 8 bases, there was a span of 6 bases. The CDR3 sequence is 13 residues long. Germline CDR1 reads MNHNS; CDR2 reads SASEGT.